This TCR beta chain stems from a study of tumor and adjacent non-tumor tissue in lung cancer. As for the study in general: Patients were aged about 31 to 85, nine to eleven men and roughly 5 women, stage I to III. Each sample yielded roughly 4.2 million productive TCRbeta reads on average. Study-level findings and limits: Tumor TCR diversity, when higher, was linked to shorter survival.

CDR1 is MNHNS and CDR2 is SASEGT in the germline V gene. This CDR3 contains 15 residues. RNA was extracted from bulk tissue without any cell sorting. Three rounds of nested PCR, following a modified ARM-PCR protocol, produced the TCRbeta library. Each CDR3 protein is one row after TCRdb ran MiXCR on the multiplex PCR reads. Here the sample spans under 150,000 distinct CDR3 sequences, around three fifths being singletons. For this clonotype: Its antigen is unknown. Being one base from a much bigger clone, this may be a read error.

The chain joins TRBV6-1 to TRBJ2-5; 8 positions match TRBD2. The specimen was lung tumor tissue. The receptor was isolated from a man aged 25-40 years with non-small cell lung cancer. The CDR3 nucleotides read TGTGCCAGCGGTGAATCTAGCGGGTCCCAAGAGACCCAGTACTTC. Residues: CASGESSGSQETQYF.